This TCR beta chain was obtained from a study of T cells in Graves' hyperthyroidism and ophthalmopathy. Amplified regions were TCR beta CDR3 sequences from RNA transcripts. Carried out on the TCR CDR3, a first-round RT-PCR used the HTBI primer set. TCRdb itself ran the multiplex PCR reads through MiXCR, one entry per CDR3 protein. The table lists about 320,000 distinct CDR3 sequences, 16% of them singletons. Germline assignment: CDR1 SGHTA and CDR2 FQGTGA. Trimming took off 1 base at V and 4 bases at J, with 10 bases between the two ends. The CDR3 sequence is 15 residues long. Stable hyperthyroidism: no ophthalmopathy progression over 18 months of follow-up. Hyperthyroidism had been newly diagnosed in patients aged 18 to 65, and its duration was under 2 months. In its sample, this clonotype was seen many times.

Sequenced input: blood. The sequence derives from a man aged 25-45 years with Graves' hyperthyroidism. V is TRBV7-3 and J is TRBJ2-2, with TRBD2 as a possible D gene (5 bases). The CDR3 reads CASSLRGSSTGELFF. DNA for the CDR3: TGTGCCAGCAGCTTAAGAGGGAGCAGCACCGGGGAGCTGTTTTTT.